The sample holds one count of the clone carrying this T cell receptor (beta chain). The target antigen is unknown. Trimming removed 4 bases at V and 3 bases at J, with 16 bases between. This CDR3 spans 16 amino acids. Germline V gives CDR1 SGHKS, CDR2 YYEKEE (reference sequence). These data are taken from a study of persistence of HIV-infected CD4 T cells. The stimulus was an HIV-1 Gag 15-mer peptide pool, about 1.1 ug/peptide/mL. CD40L-negative CD69-negative CD45RO-high memory CD4+ T cells were sorted as populations depleted of antigen-responding cells. Adults with HIV-1 started suppressive ART while chronically infected. The libraries were made with immunoSEQ version 4 in survey mode. The method was immunoSEQ multiplex PCR; TCRdb's version includes in-frame clones alone and lacks a portion of them. The table lists more than 30,000 clones, 82% of them singletons. The study's findings and limits: TCR analyses could not target the rare provirus-carrying CMV-responding cells.

Sequencing used CD4+ T cells sorted from PBMCs after approximately 19-hour stimulation, obtained from a patient who received antiretroviral therapy. V is TRBV5-5 and J is TRBJ1-4; D uncertain. The TCR originated in an adult woman with HIV who was CMV-seropositive. The CDR3 bases are TGTGCCAGCAGCCCCGGTTTAACCTCATCTAATGAAAAACTGTTTTTT. This codes for CASSPGLTSSNEKLFF.